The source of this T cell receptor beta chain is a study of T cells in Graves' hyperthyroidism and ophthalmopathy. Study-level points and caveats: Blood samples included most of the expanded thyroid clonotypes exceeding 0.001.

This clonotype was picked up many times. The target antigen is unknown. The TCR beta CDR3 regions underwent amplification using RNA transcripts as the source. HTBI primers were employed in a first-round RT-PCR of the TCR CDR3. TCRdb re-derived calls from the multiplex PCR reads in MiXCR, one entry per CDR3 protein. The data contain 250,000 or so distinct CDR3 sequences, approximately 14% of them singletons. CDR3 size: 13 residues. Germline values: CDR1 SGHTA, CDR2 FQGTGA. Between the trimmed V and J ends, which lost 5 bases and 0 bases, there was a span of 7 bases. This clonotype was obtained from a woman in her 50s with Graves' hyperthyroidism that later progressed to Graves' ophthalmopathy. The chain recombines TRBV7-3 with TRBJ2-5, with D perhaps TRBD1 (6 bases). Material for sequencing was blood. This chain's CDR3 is CASSQGNQETQYF. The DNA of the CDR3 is TGTGCCAGCAGCCAGGGGAACCAAGAGACCCAGTACTTC. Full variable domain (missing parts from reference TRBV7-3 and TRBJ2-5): GAGVSQTPSNKVTEKGKYVELRCDPISGHTALYWYRQSLGQGPEFLIYFQGTGAADDSGLPNDRFFAVRPEGSVSTLKIQRTERGDSAVYLCASSQGNQETQYFGPGTRLLVL.